The sample holds many counts of the clone carrying this T cell receptor beta chain. The antigen remains undetermined. The sample belongs to a study of Graves' ophthalmopathy and Graves' hyperthyroidism. The CDR3 is made up of 14 amino acids. The germline gives CDR1 SGDLS, CDR2 YYNGEE. V was clipped by 3 bases and J by 5 bases, with 14 bases between them. Notes on the study in general: Its predictions of ophthalmopathy progression gave the model over 65% sensitivity and 72% to 85% specificity. Blood repertoires reportedly contained most expanded thyroid clonotypes above 0.001 frequency. Using a 13-signature model, the authors split ophthalmopathy from stable hyperthyroidism, with 87.88% sensitivity and 65% to 82% specificity.

RNA transcripts yielded amplified TCR beta CDR3 regions. The authors performed first-round RT-PCR with HTBI primers and then a second-round multiplex PCR. A single record per CDR3 protein comes from TCRdb applying MiXCR to the multiplex PCR reads. The data contain about 58,000 distinct CDR3 sequences, around 50% of them singletons. Specimen: peripheral blood. The TCR was taken from an adult woman with Graves' ophthalmopathy. V gene TRBV9 combines with J gene TRBJ2-5, with a tentative D call TRBD2 (7 bases). The CDR3 DNA sequence: TGTGCCAGCAGCGGGGTAGGGGGGGCGGAGACCCAGTACTTC. Protein sequence: CASSGVGGAETQYF.